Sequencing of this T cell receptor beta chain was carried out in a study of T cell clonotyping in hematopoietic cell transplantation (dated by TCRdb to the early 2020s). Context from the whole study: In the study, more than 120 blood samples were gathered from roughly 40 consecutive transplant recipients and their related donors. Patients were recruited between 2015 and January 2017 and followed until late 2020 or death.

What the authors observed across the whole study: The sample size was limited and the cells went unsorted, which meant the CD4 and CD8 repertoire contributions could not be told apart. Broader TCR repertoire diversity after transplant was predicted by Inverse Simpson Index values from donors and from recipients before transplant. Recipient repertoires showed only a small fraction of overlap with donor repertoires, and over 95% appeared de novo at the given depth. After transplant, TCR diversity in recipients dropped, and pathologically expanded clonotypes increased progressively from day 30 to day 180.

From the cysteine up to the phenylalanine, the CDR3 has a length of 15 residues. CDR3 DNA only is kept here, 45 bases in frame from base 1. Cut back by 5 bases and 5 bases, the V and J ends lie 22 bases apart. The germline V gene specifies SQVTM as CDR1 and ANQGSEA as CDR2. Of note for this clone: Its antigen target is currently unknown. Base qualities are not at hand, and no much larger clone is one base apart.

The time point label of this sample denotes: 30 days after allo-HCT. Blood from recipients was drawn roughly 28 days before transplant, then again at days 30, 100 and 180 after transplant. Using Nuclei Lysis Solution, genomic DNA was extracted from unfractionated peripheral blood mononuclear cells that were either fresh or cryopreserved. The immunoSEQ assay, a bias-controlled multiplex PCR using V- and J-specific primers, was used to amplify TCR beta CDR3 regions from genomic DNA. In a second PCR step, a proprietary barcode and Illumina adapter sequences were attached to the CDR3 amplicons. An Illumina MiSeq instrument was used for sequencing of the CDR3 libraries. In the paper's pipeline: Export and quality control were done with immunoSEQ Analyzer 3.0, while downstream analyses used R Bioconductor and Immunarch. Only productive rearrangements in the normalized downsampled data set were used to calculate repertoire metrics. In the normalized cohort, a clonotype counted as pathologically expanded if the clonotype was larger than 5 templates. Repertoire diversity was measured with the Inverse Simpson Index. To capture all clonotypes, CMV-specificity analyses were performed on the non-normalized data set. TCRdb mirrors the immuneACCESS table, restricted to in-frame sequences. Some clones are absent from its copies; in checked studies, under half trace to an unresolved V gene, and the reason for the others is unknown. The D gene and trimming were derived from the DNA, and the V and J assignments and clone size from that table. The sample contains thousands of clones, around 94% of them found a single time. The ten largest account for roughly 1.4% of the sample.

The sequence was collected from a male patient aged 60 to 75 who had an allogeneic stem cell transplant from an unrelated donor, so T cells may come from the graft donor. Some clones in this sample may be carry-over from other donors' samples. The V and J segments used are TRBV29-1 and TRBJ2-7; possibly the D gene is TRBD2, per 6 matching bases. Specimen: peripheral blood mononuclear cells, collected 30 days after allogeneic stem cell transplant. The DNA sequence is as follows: TGCAGCGTTAAGTCTGGGGACTCCTGGTTGAACGAGCAGTACTTC. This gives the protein CSVKSGDSWLNEQYF.